A single sample is the source of the 23 T cell receptor beta chains below, sequenced in a study of T cells in localized non-small cell lung cancer. Measured with immunoSEQ multiplex PCR; TCRdb has only the in-frame clones, and not every one. Among some 2,000 clones listed, roughly a sixth were seen once. The starting material was lung tumor tissue, obtained before any cancer treatment. Every receptor here comes from a female donor of 60 years or more with stage I squamous cell lung carcinoma.

The genes are TRBV19 and TRBJ2-7; D is possibly TRBD1 (5 bases). In germline, CDR1 is LNHDA, CDR2 SQIVND (reference sequence). The V end lost 3 bases, the J end lost 7 bases, and 16 bases lay between the germline ends. The CDR3 is 14 amino acids. The DNA of the CDR3 is TGTGCCAGTAGTATCTTCAGGGAATCATTTGAGCAGTACTTC. The encoded protein is CASSIFRESFEQYF.

The gene calls are TRBV28 and TRBJ2-4; no reliable D call. Trimming pared 2 bases from V and 6 bases from J, leaving 11 bases between. This CDR3 is 14 amino acids long. The germline CDR1 and CDR2 sequences are MDHEN and SYDVKM. In DNA form, the CDR3 reads TGTGCCAGCAGTTTAACCCCGACGGGAAACATTCAGTACTTC. It translates to CASSLTPTGNIQYF.

This clone has more than one count but fewer than ten. The chain has TRBV9 and TRBJ2-2; D is perhaps TRBD2 (5 bases). The CDR3 is made up of 13 amino acids. V shed 2 bases and J shed 6 bases, with 8 bases lying between them. Germline-derived CDR1 and CDR2 are SGDLS and YYNGEE. The CDR3 DNA follows: TGTGCCAGCAGCGTTGGGGAGTCCGGGGAGCTGTTTTTT. This sequence encodes CASSVGESGELFF. Variable domain in full (rest from reference TRBV9 and TRBJ2-2): DSGVTQTPKHLITATGQRVTLRCSPRSGDLSVYWYQQSLDQGLQFLIQYYNGEERAKGNILERFSAQQFPDLHSELNLSSLELGDSALYFCASSVGESGELFFGEGSRLTVL.

This rearrangement joins TRBV28 to TRBJ1-2; 9 bases are a match to TRBD1. The CDR3 contains 15 residues. The germline CDR1 and CDR2 sequences are MDHEN and SYDVKM. V lost 3 bases to trimming and J lost 5 bases; unmatched junction nucleotides: 7. The CDR3 loop is CASSFPPGQGYGYTF. In DNA, the CDR3 is TGTGCCAGCAGTTTCCCTCCGGGACAGGGATATGGCTACACCTTC.

V is TRBV28 and J is TRBJ1-5; a weak D match, TRBD1 (5 bases). CDR1 is MDHEN, CDR2 SYDVKM, per germline. Trimming removed 4 bases at V and 9 bases at J, with 10 bases between. This CDR3 contains 12 residues. The DNA of the CDR3 is TGTGCCAGCAGTTCAAGGGGTAGGCCCCAGCATTTT. Amino acid sequence: CASSSRGRPQHF.

This clone has more than one count but fewer than ten. CDR3 sequence: CAILDPGRGYEQYF. The CDR3 DNA reads as TGTGCCATCCTCGACCCAGGACGAGGCTACGAGCAGTACTTC. The chain uses TRBV6-8 and TRBJ2-7; no firm D call. CDR3 length: 14 amino acids. V was clipped by 10 bases and J by 3 bases, with 19 bases between them. Germline-derived CDR1 and CDR2 are MNHGY and SAAAGT.

This clone was observed a few times. The V gene is TRBV11-3, the J gene TRBJ2-1, with D perhaps being TRBD1 or TRBD2 (6 bases each). The CDR3 extends over 16 amino acids. V was trimmed by 5 bases and J by 5 bases, leaving 19 bases between them. The germline V gene encodes CDR1 SGHNT and CDR2 YENEEA. CDR3 bases: TGTGCCAGCAGCCAGGAGGGGGTAGCGGCCAACAATGAGCAGTTCTTC. This gives the protein CASSQEGVAANNEQFF. Looking up the rest from reference TRBV11-3 and TRBJ2-1 gives the full variable domain: EAGVVQSPRYKIIEKKQPVAFWCNPISGHNTLYWYLQNLGQGPELLIRYENEEAVDDSQLPKDRFSAERLKGVDSTLKIQPAELGDSAVYLCASSQEGVAANNEQFFGPGTRLTVL.

This clone was counted many times. The genes are TRBV11-3 and TRBJ2-1; 9 nucleotides align to TRBD2. The ends lost 5 bases at V and 6 bases at J; junction bases unmatched: 11. This CDR3 is built from 16 residues. Germline V CDR1 and CDR2: SGHNT, YENEEA. CDR3 loop: CASSPFAGGRGNEQFF. Written as DNA, the CDR3 is TGTGCCAGCAGCCCCTTTGCGGGAGGGAGGGGCAATGAGCAGTTCTTC.

This clone occurred a few times. CDR3 loop: CASSSQARGTNTGELFF. The CDR3 region has the DNA TGCGCCAGCAGCTCCCAAGCCAGGGGGACGAACACCGGGGAGCTGTTTTTT. V usage is TRBV5-1 and J usage is TRBJ2-2, with 7 bases identical to TRBD1. Germline CDR1 reads SGHRS; CDR2 reads YFSETQ. The length of the CDR3 is 17 residues. J gave up 0 bases and V 3 bases, and 8 bases lay outside the gene matches. Using reference TRBV5-1 and TRBJ2-2 for the parts outside the CDR3, the full variable domain is KAGVTQTPRYLIKTRGQQVTLSCSPISGHRSVSWYQQTPGQGLQFLFEYFSETQRNKGNFPGRFSGRQFSNSRSEMNVSTLELGDSALYLCASSSQARGTNTGELFFGEGSRLTVL.

There are a few counts of this clone. This chain joins TRBV6-8 and TRBJ2-7; TRBD2 matches at 10 bases. After removal of 6 bases from V and 6 bases from J, the junction contained 8 bases not matched to a gene. CDR1 is MNHGY and CDR2 is SAAAGT in the germline V gene. The CDR3 extends over 14 amino acids. The CDR3, as DNA: TGTGCCAGCAGACGGGCTAGCGGGAGAAGCGAGCAGTACTTC. It specifies CASRRASGRSEQYF.

Only one count was recorded for this clone. CDR3 region: CASSEQGSLEETQYF. DNA of the CDR3: TGCGCCAGCAGTGAGCAGGGGAGTCTAGAGGAGACCCAGTACTTC. The chain is built from TRBV10-2 and TRBJ2-5, with a tentative D call TRBD1 (6 bases). This CDR3 comprises 15 residues. V dropped 2 bases and J dropped 5 bases, with 15 bases sitting between them. Germline-derived CDR1 and CDR2 are WSHSY and SAAADI.

This chain uses TRBV6-8 with TRBJ1-1; a possible D gene is TRBD1 (5 bases). CDR3 size: 14 residues. Germline V gene sequence: CDR1 MNHGY, CDR2 SAAAGT. V was pared by 4 bases and J by 6 bases, with 15 bases between. The CDR3 region has the DNA TGTGCCAGCAGTTCTGGCAGGGTCTTAGCTGAAGCTTTCTTT. This codes for CASSSGRVLAEAFF.

This clone ranks as large. J is TRBJ2-2 and V is TRBV9; no reliable D call. V lost 0 bases to trimming and J lost 5 bases, with 5 bases between them. Germline CDR1 reads SGDLS; CDR2 reads YYNGEE. The CDR3 length is 13 residues. CDR3 in DNA: TGTGCCAGCAGCGTAGTAGAAACCGGGGAGCTGTTTTTT. This encodes CASSVVETGELFF.

About this clone itself: Within the sample, other DNA sequences also encode this same CDR3. CDR3 loop: CASSVVESGELFF. In DNA form, the CDR3 reads TGTGCCAGCAGCGTAGTTGAGAGTGGGGAGCTGTTTTTT. The rearrangement joins TRBV9 to TRBJ2-2; D unresolved. V was cut by 0 bases and J by 8 bases, with 8 bases left in between. CDR3 length: 13 amino acids. Germline V gene data show CDR1 as SGDLS and CDR2 as YYNGEE.

The chain links TRBV28 to TRBJ1-2; D may be TRBD1 (5 bases). This CDR3 has 12 residues. Trimming shortened V by 5 bases and J by 10 bases, and 14 bases separated the two germline ends. Germline CDR1 MDHEN, CDR2 SYDVKM. The CDR3, as DNA: TGTGCCAGCAGTGTCCAACAGGTAGTCTACACCTTC. Protein product: CASSVQQVVYTF.

The chain links TRBV11-3 to TRBJ1-5; a weak D match, TRBD1 (6 bases). The CDR3 has 15 amino acids. Germline V gene data show CDR1 as SGHNT and CDR2 as YENEEA. V was pared by 5 bases and J by 7 bases, with 18 bases between. The CDR3 DNA is TGTGCCAGCAGCACCCGGGGGCAGGGGTGGCAGCCCCAGCATTTT. It is translated as CASSTRGQGWQPQHF.

The table lists this clone with a few counts. The chain combines TRBV5-1 with TRBJ2-1, with D maybe TRBD1 (6 bases). V was pared by 0 bases and J by 4 bases, with 11 bases between. The germline V gene encodes CDR1 SGHRS and CDR2 YFSETQ. The CDR3 length is 15 residues. Here the CDR3 reads CASSLGKGDYNEQFF. In nucleotides, the CDR3 is TGCGCCAGCAGCTTGGGCAAGGGGGATTACAATGAGCAGTTCTTC.

The V call is TRBV6-8, the J call TRBJ2-2; D might be TRBD2 (6 bases). CDR1 is MNHGY and CDR2 is SAAAGT in the germline V gene. V was clipped by 8 bases and J by 3 bases, with 10 bases between them. The CDR3 runs 13 residues. The CDR3 DNA sequence: TGTGCCAGCCTGCGGGGCTACACCGGGGAGCTGTTTTTT. Its translation is CASLRGYTGELFF.

This sequence joins TRBV19 and TRBJ1-1, with TRBD1 matching over 8 bases. V shed 4 bases, J shed 6 bases, and the junction held 10 bases outside the gene matches. The V gene's germline CDR1 is LNHDA and CDR2 SQIVND (reference sequence). This CDR3 is built from 15 residues. The CDR3 sequence is CASSTATGVGAEAFF. The DNA for the CDR3 is TGTGCCAGTAGTACCGCGACAGGGGTCGGGGCTGAAGCTTTCTTT.

V gene TRBV6-8 combines with J gene TRBJ1-2; D unresolved. CDR3 length: 13 amino acids. In germline, CDR1 is MNHGY, CDR2 SAAAGT. Trimming took off 3 bases at V and 4 bases at J, with 9 bases between the two ends. The CDR3 region is CASSYGEPYGYTF. The DNA for the CDR3 is TGTGCCAGCAGTTATGGAGAACCCTATGGCTACACCTTC.

This clone occurred a few times. V usage is TRBV28 and J usage is TRBJ2-7; D perhaps matches TRBD1 (6 bases). Trimming shortened V by 1 base and J by 3 bases, and 13 bases separated the two germline ends. This CDR3 has 15 amino acids. The germline gives CDR1 MDHEN, CDR2 SYDVKM. CDR3 sequence: CASSLSHRVLYEQYF. The CDR3 DNA follows: TGTGCCAGCAGTTTATCGCACAGGGTCCTCTACGAGCAGTACTTC.

V is TRBV29-1 and J is TRBJ1-3, with a weak D call TRBD1 (6 bases). With 7 bases removed from V and 4 bases from J, the gap between germline ends came to 17 bases. CDR1 and CDR2 from the germline V gene are SQVTM and ANQGSEA. CDR3 length equals 14 residues. This CDR3 reads CSAEFRGAGNTIYF. CDR3 nucleotide sequence: TGCAGCGCGGAATTTCGGGGGGCGGGAAACACCATATATTTT.

This clone appeared a few times. V gene TRBV9 combines with J gene TRBJ2-1; 10 bases line up with TRBD2. This CDR3 has 13 residues. J gave up 9 bases and V 4 bases, and 4 bases lay outside the gene matches. Looked up from germline, CDR1 is SGDLS and CDR2 is YYNGEE. The CDR3 region is CASSLAGDTEQFF. The CDR3 region has the DNA TGTGCCAGCAGCCTAGCGGGAGATACTGAGCAGTTCTTC.